This entry lists 19 T cell receptor beta chains sequenced from one sample in a study of regulatory T cells in long-lasting Graves disease. The TCR beta library used iRepertoire HTBI primers with Arm-PCR amplification of CDR3. MiXCR, applied by TCRdb to the multiplex PCR reads, yields one record per CDR3 protein. This sample has approximately 540,000 distinct CDR3 sequences; more than 10% occur once, and the top ten carry about 8.9%. Time point noted: newly diagnosed GD, antithyroid drugs for less than 3 months. With RNA extracted from PBMCs as input, the TCR library was made. The sample was also linked to a second study, of T cells in Graves' hyperthyroidism and ophthalmopathy.

This specimen was peripheral blood mononuclear cells (PBMCs), taken at new diagnosis, from a patient treated with antithyroid drugs. These receptors all come from a woman aged 25 to 45 with Graves disease.

This clonotype showed up many times. The CDR3 loop is CASSLSPGLVVAKNIQYF. As DNA, the CDR3 is TGTGCCAGCAGCCTCTCTCCGGGACTCGTCGTCGCCAAAAACATTCAGTACTTC. This chain connects TRBV7-9 to TRBJ2-4, with D possibly being TRBD2 (6 bases). This CDR3 contains 18 residues. CDR1 SEHNR and CDR2 FQNEAQ come from the germline V gene (reference sequence). Between the trimmed V and J ends, which lost 5 bases and 1 base, there was a span of 21 bases.

The V and J genes are TRBV5-1 and TRBJ2-1, with 9 bases lining up with TRBD2. V lost 3 bases to trimming and J lost 3 bases; unmatched junction nucleotides: 7. There are 16 residues in the CDR3. Germline CDR1 reads SGHRS; CDR2 reads YFSETQ. CDR3 nucleotide sequence: TGCGCCAGCAGCTCTCAACTAGCGGGTAACTACAATGAGCAGTTCTTC. This codes for CASSSQLAGNYNEQFF. Together with reference TRBV5-1 and TRBJ2-1, the CDR3 gives the full variable domain: KAGVTQTPRYLIKTRGQQVTLSCSPISGHRSVSWYQQTPGQGLQFLFEYFSETQRNKGNFPGRFSGRQFSNSRSEMNVSTLELGDSALYLCASSSQLAGNYNEQFFGPGTRLTVL.

This clonotype appeared once. The chain joins TRBV15 to TRBJ2-5; no firm D call. The CDR3 sequence is 14 residues long. Germline CDR1 reads LNHNV; CDR2 reads YYDKDF (reference sequence). Trimming removed 1 base from V and 5 bases from J, with 11 bases in between. CDR3 amino acids: CATSRVGSTETQYF. Here the CDR3 DNA reads TGTGCCACCAGCAGAGTTGGGTCAACTGAGACCCAGTACTTC.

This clonotype was counted between two and nine times. This sequence joins TRBV20-1 and TRBJ2-7; 10 bases map to TRBD2. The J segment lost 0 bases and the V segment lost 5 bases, leaving 13 bases of the junction unmatched. Germline CDR1 is DFQATT and CDR2 is SNEGSKA (reference sequence). The CDR3 length is 17 residues. CDR3 nucleotides: TGCAGTGCTTTACAGGGCCCCGGACTAGCGGTCTCCTACGAGCAGTACTTC. Its translation: CSALQGPGLAVSYEQYF.

The chain combines TRBV4-3 with TRBJ2-1; 12 bases are shared with TRBD2. The CDR3 extends over 18 amino acids. V lost 4 bases, J lost 4 bases, and 11 bases stayed unmatched. CDR1 is LGHNA, CDR2 YSLEER, per germline. The CDR3 DNA reads as TGCGCCAGCAGCCCTAAACTACCTGGGACTAGCGGGTACAATGAGCAGTTCTTC. Translated: CASSPKLPGTSGYNEQFF.

At least ten counts were recorded for this clonotype. The chain carries TRBV11-2 and TRBJ1-1, with 8 bases matching TRBD1. The CDR3 extends over 12 amino acids. Germline trimming cut 5 bases from V and 6 bases from J; bases unmatched to any gene: 2. Looked up from germline, CDR1 is SGHAT and CDR2 is FQNNGV. CDR3 DNA: TGTGCCAGCAGCCGGGACAGGTCTGAAGCTTTCTTT. Protein: CASSRDRSEAFF.

In its sample, this clonotype was seen many times. Its ends do not fully match the called genes, so a read error is possible. The J gene is TRBJ2-7, the V gene TRBV5-1; 9 bases are a match to TRBD1. CDR3 length: 16 amino acids. Germline lookup yields CDR1 SGHRS and CDR2 YFSETQ. CDR3 DNA: TGTGCCAGCAGCTTAGAATTGGGACAGGGCCCCTACGAGCAGTACTTC. As protein: CASSLELGQGPYEQYF.

This clonotype was counted only a few times. This chain links TRBV20-1 with TRBJ1-1; perhaps TRBD1 as D (5 bases). The V gene lost 4 bases and the J gene lost 4 bases, with 16 bases spanning the gap. The CDR3 loop spans 14 amino acids. The germline V gene has CDR1 DFQATT and CDR2 SNEGSKA (reference sequence). CDR3 nucleotides: TGCAGTGCTACATCACTACGGGGGTCCACTGAAGCTTTCTTT. The encoded protein is CSATSLRGSTEAFF.

The table lists this clonotype with many counts. V usage is TRBV11-2 and J usage is TRBJ2-1, with 10 nucleotides matching TRBD2. Per the germline V gene, CDR1 is SGHAT and CDR2 is FQNNGV. This CDR3 region has 15 residues. V was clipped by 5 bases and J by 7 bases; unmatched bases: 8. Here the CDR3 reads CASSRLAGVLNEQFF. CDR3 nucleotides: TGTGCCAGCAGCCGTCTAGCGGGAGTTTTAAATGAGCAGTTCTTC.

A remark on this clonotype: A much larger clone lies a single base off, so this may be a read error. The chain uses TRBV27 and TRBJ1-3, with 7 nucleotides matching TRBD1. CDR1 is MNHEY and CDR2 is SMNVEV in the germline V gene (reference sequence). J lost 4 bases, V lost 5 bases, and 8 bases had no gene match. The CDR3 is 15 amino acids. The CDR3 loop is CASSDSRGPGNTIYF. CDR3 nucleotides: TGTGCCAGCAGTGATTCAAGGGGGCCGGGAAACACCATATATTTT.

This clonotype was seen repeatedly, ten times or more. J is TRBJ2-1 and V is TRBV18, with 10 bases fitting TRBD1. V shed 2 bases, J shed 3 bases, and the junction held 1 base outside the gene matches. Per germline, CDR1 KGHSH and CDR2 LQKENI. This CDR3 is built from 15 residues. The DNA for the CDR3 is TGTGCCAGCTCACCAAGGACAGGGGGCTACAATGAGCAGTTCTTC. This codes for CASSPRTGGYNEQFF.

This clonotype has ten or more counts. The chain combines TRBV9 with TRBJ2-7; 10 positions agree with TRBD2. The CDR3 runs to 17 residues. Germline V lookup: CDR1 SGDLS, CDR2 YYNGEE. Trimming took 2 bases from V and 3 from J; bases not matched to a gene: 11. The CDR3 bases are TGTGCCAGCAGCGTCGCCCCACTAGCGGGGACTAACTACGAGCAGTACTTC. The encoded protein is CASSVAPLAGTNYEQYF. Looking up the rest from reference TRBV9 and TRBJ2-7 gives the full variable domain: DSGVTQTPKHLITATGQRVTLRCSPRSGDLSVYWYQQSLDQGLQFLIQYYNGEERAKGNILERFSAQQFPDLHSELNLSSLELGDSALYFCASSVAPLAGTNYEQYFGPGTRLTVT.

This clonotype was seen at least ten times. The chain uses TRBV27 and TRBJ1-2; the D is unclear. Trimming removed 0 bases from V and 8 bases from J, with 7 bases in between. The germline V gene encodes CDR1 MNHEY and CDR2 SMNVEV (reference sequence). This CDR3 contains 12 residues. The CDR3 nucleotides are TGTGCCAGCAGTTTATCAGGGTTGGGCTACACCTTC. Its protein is CASSLSGLGYTF.

This clonotype was found many times. J is TRBJ1-1 and V is TRBV10-3, with TRBD1 as a possible D gene (5 bases). CDR1 and CDR2 (germline): ENHRY, SYGVKD. The CDR3 covers 15 residues. V was clipped by 6 bases and J by 0 bases, with 14 bases between them. In nucleotides, the CDR3 is TGTGCCATCAGACCGGACACAGTAATGAACACTGAAGCTTTCTTT. Protein sequence: CAIRPDTVMNTEAFF.

This clonotype has ten or more counts. This chain links TRBV5-1 with TRBJ2-3, with D possibly matching TRBD2 (5 bases). Germline V gene lookup returns CDR1 SGHRS and CDR2 YFSETQ. The V and J ends lost 2 bases and 2 bases respectively, with 15 bases between them. The CDR3 sequence is 16 residues long. The CDR3 here is CASSFFVAGDTDTQYF. CDR3 in DNA: TGCGCCAGCAGCTTTTTCGTAGCCGGGGACACAGATACGCAGTATTTT.

V gene TRBV10-3 combines with J gene TRBJ1-1, with a weak D call TRBD1 (6 bases). Trimming removed 0 bases from V and 5 bases from J, with 13 bases in between. The CDR3 consists of 15 residues. Germline CDR1 reads ENHRY; CDR2 reads SYGVKD. The CDR3 protein is CAISESILTGTEAFF. CDR3 in DNA: TGTGCCATCAGTGAGTCTATACTAACAGGGACTGAAGCTTTCTTT.

The V gene is TRBV27, the J gene TRBJ2-1; D gene unclear. V was clipped by 0 bases and J by 5 bases, with 11 bases between them. The germline V gene has CDR1 MNHEY and CDR2 SMNVEV (reference sequence). The length of the CDR3 is 15 residues. The CDR3 is CASSLSLASDNEQFF. The CDR3 nucleotides read TGTGCCAGCAGTTTATCGTTGGCCAGCGACAATGAGCAGTTCTTC.

The V call is TRBV2, the J call TRBJ2-7, with 9 bases fitting TRBD1. The CDR3 has 14 residues. With V trimmed by 6 bases and J by 0 bases, 3 bases remained unmatched. Germline CDR1 SNHLY, CDR2 FYNNEI. CDR3 DNA: TGTGCCAGCAGGGGACAGGGAGACTCCTACGAGCAGTACTTC. This codes for CASRGQGDSYEQYF.

There are many counts of this clonotype. The CDR3 protein is CASSSRQGRQPQHF. In DNA, the CDR3 is TGTGCCAGCAGCTCCCGACAGGGACGCCAGCCCCAGCATTTT. V is TRBV13 and J is TRBJ1-5; 7 positions agree with TRBD1. V shed 4 bases, J shed 7 bases, and the junction held 7 bases outside the gene matches. The CDR3 totals 14 residues. CDR1 and CDR2 (germline): PRHDT, FYEKMQ (reference sequence).